This T cell receptor (beta chain) was obtained from a study of shared T cell receptors in the human thymus. This CDR3 is 13 amino acids long. The V end was cut by 5 bases, the J end by 2 bases, with 10 bases between. CDR1 and CDR2 from the germline V gene are PRHDT and FYEKMQ (reference sequence). Method: immunoSEQ multiplex PCR; TCRdb's copy keeps in-frame clones and lacks some. The sample yields some 700,000 clones, 85% to 90% seen once. A further study also used this sample, focusing on human thymus T cells. This second report adds: It was healthy Finnish infants having corrective surgery for congenital heart defects who were the donors. Thymus tissue for the work was resected from patients undergoing corrective heart surgery. Biased V and J segment usage appeared in thymus and peripheral blood. Related research has reported that thymic repertoires overlap highly among unrelated individuals.

The chain couples TRBV13 to TRBJ2-7; D is perhaps TRBD2 (6 bases). The source is a boy under two years old with a congenital heart defect. Sequencing was done on a sample of thymocytes. CDR3 in amino acids: CASSTGLAYEQYF. The CDR3 coding sequence is TGTGCCAGCAGCACGGGACTTGCCTACGAGCAGTACTTC. The full variable domain, rest sourced from reference TRBV13 and TRBJ2-7, is AAGVIQSPRHLIKEKRETATLKCYPIPRHDTVYWYQQGPGQDPQFLISFYEKMQSDKGSIPDRFSAQQFSDYHSELNMSSLELGDSALYFCASSTGLAYEQYFGPGTRLTVT.